This entry lists 20 T cell receptor beta chains sequenced from one sample in a study of T cell responses to AZD1222 COVID-19 vaccine. Here immunoSEQ multiplex PCR was the method, and the copy in TCRdb shows in-frame clones only, minus some. There are 65,000 to 85,000 clones in the sample; around 85% occur only once, and roughly a tenth lies in the top ten. The material was peripheral blood, obtained 28 days after the second AZD1222 dose. The receptors originated from an adult who received the AZD1222 COVID-19 vaccine.

This clone was counted a few times. This chain uses TRBV27 with TRBJ1-4; D perhaps matches TRBD1 (5 bases). The germline V gene has CDR1 MNHEY and CDR2 SMNVEV (reference sequence). Trimming cost V 0 bases and J 8 bases, with 22 bases left between them. The CDR3 totals 18 residues. CDR3 residues: CASSLSPNPGTSEEKLFF. The CDR3 region has the DNA TGTGCCAGCAGTTTATCGCCCAACCCCGGGACCTCAGAGGAAAAACTGTTTTTT. Full variable domain (outside the CDR3, taken from reference TRBV27 and TRBJ1-4): EAQVTQNPRYLITVTGKKLTVTCSQNMNHEYMSWYRQDPGLGLRQIYYSMNVEVTDKGDVPEGYKVSRKEKRNFPLILESPSPNQTSLYFCASSLSPNPGTSEEKLFFGSGTQLSVL.

The chain carries TRBV27 and TRBJ1-1; D unclear. Germline CDR1 is MNHEY and CDR2 is SMNVEV (reference sequence). Deletions cut 2 bases from V and 7 bases from J, with 8 bases between. This CDR3 is 12 amino acids long. CDR3: CASSLGSGEAFF. CDR3 sequence (DNA): TGTGCCAGCAGTTTAGGGTCTGGTGAAGCTTTCTTT.

The CDR3 loop reads CASIIPGQGSIATEAFF. In nucleotides, the CDR3 is TGTGCCAGCATTATACCGGGACAGGGTTCGATTGCCACTGAAGCTTTCTTT. The chain is built from TRBV2 and TRBJ1-1; 9 bases align to TRBD1. V shed 7 bases and J 4 bases; nucleotides not matched to a gene: 16. Germline V gene sequence: CDR1 SNHLY, CDR2 FYNNEI. The CDR3 is 17 residues long.

The CDR3 loop reads CASSLGRGPETQYF. CDR3 DNA: TGTGCCAGCAGCTTAGGCAGGGGGCCGGAGACCCAGTACTTC. The chain has TRBV11-3 and TRBJ2-5, with TRBD1 identical over 8 bases. The CDR3 length is 14 residues. CDR1 is SGHNT, CDR2 YENEEA, per germline. J was trimmed by 5 bases and V by 1 base; bases with no gene match: 3.

The V and J genes are TRBV6-6 and TRBJ1-4; D might be TRBD1 (5 bases). The length of the CDR3 is 13 residues. CDR1 MNHNY and CDR2 SVGAGI come from the germline V gene (reference sequence). Trimming took 10 bases from V and 0 from J, leaving 9 bases between them. The CDR3 nucleotides read TGTGCCACCTCAGGGACAACTAATGAAAAACTGTTTTTT. Encoded protein: CATSGTTNEKLFF.

This clone was counted only a few times. The chain combines TRBV6-1 with TRBJ1-5; tentative D call: TRBD1 (5 bases). Trimming took 1 base from V and 2 from J, leaving 12 bases between them. The CDR3 consists of 16 residues. Germline lookup yields CDR1 MNHNS and CDR2 SASEGT. The CDR3 nucleotides read TGTGCCAGCAGTGAAGGGGTAGGGGAAGGCAATCAGCCCCAGCATTTT. Translated, it gives CASSEGVGEGNQPQHF.

This chain links TRBV5-1 with TRBJ1-1; 9 bases line up with TRBD1. The germline V gene encodes CDR1 SGHRS and CDR2 YFSETQ. The CDR3 is made up of 16 amino acids. After removal of 0 bases from V and 2 bases from J, the junction contained 5 bases not matched to a gene. The CDR3 DNA reads TGCGCCAGCAGCTTGGGTTGGACAGGGGACAACACTGAAGCTTTCTTT. Protein: CASSLGWTGDNTEAFF. Full variable domain (remainder filled in from reference TRBV5-1 and TRBJ1-1): KAGVTQTPRYLIKTRGQQVTLSCSPISGHRSVSWYQQTPGQGLQFLFEYFSETQRNKGNFPGRFSGRQFSNSRSEMNVSTLELGDSALYLCASSLGWTGDNTEAFFGQGTRLTVV.

This chain uses TRBV6-5 with TRBJ1-1; D unclear. This CDR3 spans 13 amino acids. CDR1 is MNHEY and CDR2 is SVGAGI in the germline V gene. The V gene lost 8 bases and the J gene lost 8 bases, with 18 bases spanning the gap. CDR3 DNA sequence: TGTGCCAGCCGCTTCTGGGCGAGAGAGGAAGCTTTCTTT. It codes for CASRFWAREEAFF.

The chain combines TRBV9 with TRBJ2-7, with a possible D match to TRBD2 (5 bases). V gave up 0 bases and J gave up 7 bases, with 17 bases separating them. CDR1 and CDR2 (germline): SGDLS, YYNGEE. CDR3 size: 15 residues. The DNA of the CDR3 is TGTGCCAGCAGCGTAGACGATAGCTCGGGATTTGAGCAGTACTTC. This codes for CASSVDDSSGFEQYF.

The chain uses TRBV5-1 and TRBJ2-2, with 8 bases aligning to TRBD1. CDR3 size: 16 residues. V was clipped by 3 bases and J by 4 bases; unmatched bases: 8. Germline-derived CDR1 and CDR2 are SGHRS and YFSETQ. The CDR3 DNA sequence: TGCGCCAGCAGCTCGACCGGGACAGGAAGCACCGGGGAGCTGTTTTTT. This codes for CASSSTGTGSTGELFF.

V usage is TRBV12-3 or TRBV12-4 and J usage is TRBJ2-7; 8 positions match TRBD1. The CDR3 loop spans 12 amino acids. The V and J ends lost 5 bases and 6 bases, in that order; junction bases with no gene match: 3. CDR3: CASSQGAVEQYF. The CDR3 nucleotides are TGTGCCAGCAGTCAGGGGGCGGTCGAGCAGTACTTC.

This clone appeared a few times. This chain joins TRBV27 and TRBJ2-7, with 9 positions matching TRBD2. The CDR3 contains 15 residues. V trimming: 0 bases; J trimming: 6 bases; junction bases outside the gene matches: 6. Germline CDR1 reads MNHEY; CDR2 reads SMNVEV (reference sequence). The CDR3 DNA reads TGTGCCAGCAGTTTATCGGGACTAGCTTCAAGCGAGCAGTACTTC. Amino acid sequence: CASSLSGLASSEQYF.

V is TRBV3-1 (or the pseudogene TRBV3-2) and J is TRBJ2-3; D call uncertain. Germline CDR1 and CDR2: LGHDT and YNNKEL (reference sequence). Between the trimmed V and J ends, which lost 0 bases and 0 bases, there was a span of 7 bases. This CDR3 is built from 15 residues. The CDR3 sequence: CASSQEPVSTDTQYF. In DNA form, the CDR3 reads TGTGCCAGCAGCCAAGAGCCGGTTAGCACAGATACGCAGTATTTT.

In its sample, this clone was seen a few times. This chain connects TRBV6-2 or TRBV6-3 to TRBJ2-3; 11 positions match TRBD2. Germline CDR1 is MNHEY and CDR2 is SVGEGT. This CDR3 has 16 residues. With 4 bases clipped from V and 1 base from J, the junction kept 4 bases outside the gene matches. CDR3 amino acids: CASSFSLAGGTDTQYF. The CDR3 coding sequence is TGTGCCAGCAGTTTCTCACTAGCGGGGGGCACAGATACGCAGTATTTT.

V is TRBV7-2 and J is TRBJ2-3; 15 nucleotides line up with TRBD2. The germline gives CDR1 SGHTA, CDR2 FQGNSA. The V and J ends lost 3 bases and 13 bases, in that order; junction bases with no gene match: 11. This CDR3 has 16 residues. The CDR3 DNA reads as TGTGCCAGCAGCTTCACCGGGACTAGCGGGAGGCCAGGGGAGTATTTT. Protein sequence: CASSFTGTSGRPGEYF.

This chain joins TRBV5-4 and TRBJ1-2; possibly TRBD1 for D (6 bases). Germline CDR1 is SGHNT and CDR2 is YYREEE (reference sequence). The CDR3 is 19 amino acids. Trimming removed 4 bases from V and 6 bases from J, with 31 bases in between. The CDR3 nucleotides read TGTGCCAGCAGCCACAACAGGGATCGAAGTTCCTCCAAACTAAATGGCTACACCTTC. This translates into CASSHNRDRSSSKLNGYTF.

This clone occurred a few times. The genes are TRBV6-4 and TRBJ1-1; unclear D gene. The CDR3 is made up of 13 amino acids. V was clipped by 6 bases and J by 5 bases, with 13 bases between them. CDR1 MRHNA and CDR2 SNTAGT come from the germline V gene. DNA of the CDR3: TGTGCCAGCAGCGCTGGGATAGGAACTGAAGCTTTCTTT. Protein: CASSAGIGTEAFF.

V usage is TRBV7-8 and J usage is TRBJ2-7; TRBD1 is a possible D gene (6 bases). The CDR3 extends over 15 amino acids. Trimming stripped 8 bases from V and 0 bases from J, with 17 bases between. From germline, CDR1 is SGHVS and CDR2 FQNEAQ. CDR3 coding DNA: TGTGCCAGCCGCGACAGGTCTCGAAGCTCCTACGAGCAGTACTTC. Amino acids: CASRDRSRSSYEQYF.

J is TRBJ1-2 and V is TRBV12-3 or TRBV12-4; D is uncertain. The CDR3 spans 12 residues. V lost 5 bases, J lost 8 bases, and 12 bases lay in between. CDR3: CASSTTTGGYTF. CDR3 nucleotides: TGTGCCAGCAGTACAACGACTGGGGGCTACACCTTC.

This clone was seen a single time. The J gene is TRBJ1-5, the V gene TRBV19, with D possibly matching TRBD1 (6 bases). The CDR3 sequence is 14 residues long. Deletions cut 5 bases from V and 5 bases from J, with 13 bases between. From germline, CDR1 is LNHDA and CDR2 SQIVND (reference sequence). The CDR3 bases are TGTGCCAGTAGTGTTCTGGGGGCTCATCAGCCCCAGCATTTT. It specifies CASSVLGAHQPQHF.